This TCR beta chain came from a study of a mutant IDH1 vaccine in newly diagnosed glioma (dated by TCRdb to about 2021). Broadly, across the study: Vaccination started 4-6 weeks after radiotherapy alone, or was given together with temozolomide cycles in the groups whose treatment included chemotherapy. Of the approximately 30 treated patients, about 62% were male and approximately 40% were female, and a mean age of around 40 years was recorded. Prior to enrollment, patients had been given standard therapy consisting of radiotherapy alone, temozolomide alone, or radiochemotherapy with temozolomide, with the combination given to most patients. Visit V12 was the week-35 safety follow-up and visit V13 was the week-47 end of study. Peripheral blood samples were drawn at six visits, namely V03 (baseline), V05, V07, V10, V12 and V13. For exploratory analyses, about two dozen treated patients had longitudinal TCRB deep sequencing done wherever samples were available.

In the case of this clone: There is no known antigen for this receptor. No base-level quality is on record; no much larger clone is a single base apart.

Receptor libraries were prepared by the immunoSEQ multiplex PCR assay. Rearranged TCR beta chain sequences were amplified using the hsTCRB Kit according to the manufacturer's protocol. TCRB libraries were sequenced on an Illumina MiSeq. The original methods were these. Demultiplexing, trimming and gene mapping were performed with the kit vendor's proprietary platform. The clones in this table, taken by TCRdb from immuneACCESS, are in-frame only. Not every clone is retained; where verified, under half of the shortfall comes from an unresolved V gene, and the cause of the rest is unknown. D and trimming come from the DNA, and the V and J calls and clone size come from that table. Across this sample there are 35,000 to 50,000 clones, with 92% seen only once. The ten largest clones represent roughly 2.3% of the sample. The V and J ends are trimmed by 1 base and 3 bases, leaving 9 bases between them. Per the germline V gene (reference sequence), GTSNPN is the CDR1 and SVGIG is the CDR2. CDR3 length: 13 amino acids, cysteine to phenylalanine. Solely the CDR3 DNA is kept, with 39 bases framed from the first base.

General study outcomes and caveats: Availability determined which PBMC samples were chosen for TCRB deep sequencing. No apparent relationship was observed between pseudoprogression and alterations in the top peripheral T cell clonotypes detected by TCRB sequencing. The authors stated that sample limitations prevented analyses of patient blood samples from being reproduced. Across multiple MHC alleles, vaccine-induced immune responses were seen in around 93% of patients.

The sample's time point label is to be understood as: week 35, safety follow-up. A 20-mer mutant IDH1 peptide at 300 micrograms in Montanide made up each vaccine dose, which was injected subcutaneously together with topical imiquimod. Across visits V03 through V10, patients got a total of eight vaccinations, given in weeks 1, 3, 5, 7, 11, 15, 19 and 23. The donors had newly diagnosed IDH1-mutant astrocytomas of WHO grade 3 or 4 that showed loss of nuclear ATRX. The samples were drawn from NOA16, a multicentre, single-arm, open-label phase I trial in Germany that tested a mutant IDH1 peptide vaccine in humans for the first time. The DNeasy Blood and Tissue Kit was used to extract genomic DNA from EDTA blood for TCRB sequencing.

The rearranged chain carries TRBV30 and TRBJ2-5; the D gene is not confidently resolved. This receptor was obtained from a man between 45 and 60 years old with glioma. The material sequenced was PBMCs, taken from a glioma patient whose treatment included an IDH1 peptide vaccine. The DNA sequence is TGTGCCTGGAGTGAGTCTTTGAAAGAGACCCAGTACTTC. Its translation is CAWSESLKETQYF. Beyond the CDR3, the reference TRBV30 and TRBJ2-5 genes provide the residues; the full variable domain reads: SQTIHQWPATLVQPVGSPLSLECTVEGTSNPNLYWYRQAAGRGLQLLFYSVGIGQISSEVPQNLSASRPQDRQFILSSKKLLLSDSGFYLCAWSESLKETQYFGPGTRLLVL.